This TCR beta chain was observed in a study of cytomegalovirus exposure and HLA in healthy donors. Study-wide results and limits: Information on immune exposure was restricted to one variable (CMV serostatus).

Concerning this clone: Antigen unknown.

PCR primers comprised 60 Vbeta and 13 Jbeta primers. The assay was immunoSEQ multiplex PCR, and TCRdb's table has in-frame clones only and misses some. The sample records about 150,000 clones, 74% being singletons. The donors, nominally healthy at sampling, likely had unrecorded immune exposures. Input material: PBMCs. This receptor was identified in a man aged 25 to 40 in good health and CMV-seronegative.

The DNA of the CDR3 is TGTGCCAGCAGCCCTCGGGGGGCTGAAAAACTGTTTTTT. This codes for CASSPRGAEKLFF. V usage is TRBV7-8 and J usage is TRBJ1-4; D is perhaps TRBD1 (6 bases). The CDR3 has 13 amino acids. Trimming removed 5 bases from V and 7 bases from J, with 11 bases in between. From germline, CDR1 is SGHVS and CDR2 FQNEAQ.